This TCR beta chain was profiled in a study of blood T cell repertoires in COVID-19. This CDR3 comprises 14 residues. V gave up 7 bases and J gave up 7 bases; unmatched junction bases: 4. Looked up from germline, CDR1 is MGHDK and CDR2 is SYGVNS. Sequencing used immunoSEQ multiplex PCR; TCRdb keeps in-frame clones, though not all of them. In the table there are 150,000 to 170,000 clones, roughly 84% of which are singletons. This TCR was sampled from a woman aged 60 to 75 with COVID-19, enrolled during active disease. The sample consisted of peripheral blood. The chain employs TRBV25-1 and TRBJ1-6; 10 bases match TRBD1. The CDR3 region has the DNA TGTGCCAGCACTTTGGGACAGGGGAATTCACCCCTCCACTTT. Amino acids: CASTLGQGNSPLHF.